The T cell receptor beta chain described here comes from a study of response to subunit inactivated influenza vaccine. Broader study findings: The authors put forward the suggestion that each seasonal influenza vaccination may bring in only a limited number of new T cells.

Worth noting for this clonotype: Antigen unknown.

TCRdb used MiXCR to reprocess the RT-PCR reads, holding one entry per CDR3 protein. The sample records 800,000 to 1,000,000 distinct CDR3 sequences, over 20% being singletons. CDR3 size: 15 residues. The germline gives CDR1 MNHEY, CDR2 SVGAGI. Trimming cost V 2 bases and J 4 bases, with 14 bases left between them. The TCR sequence derives from a man aged 45 to 65 who received an inactivated influenza vaccine. The chain joins TRBV6-5 to TRBJ1-2; D might be TRBD1 (6 bases). The starting material was PBMCs from blood, obtained around 5 days after vaccination. The CDR3 protein is CASSYLAGDAYGYTF. As DNA, the CDR3 is TGTGCCAGCAGTTACCTGGCAGGGGACGCCTATGGCTACACCTTC.